The 15 T cell receptor beta chains listed next were all sequenced from one sample in a study of shared clonotypes between healthy human individuals. Sequencing was performed with immunoSEQ multiplex PCR; in TCRdb, only in-frame clones are kept and a portion is missing. Among more than 550,000 clones listed, over 55% were seen once. The sample comprised memory CD4+ T cells sorted from blood. The subset denotes: CD45RA-negative fraction. These receptors came from a woman in her thirties in good health.

The V and J genes are TRBV7-3 and TRBJ2-7, with no clear D. V dropped 5 bases and J dropped 2 bases, with 7 bases sitting between them. Germline V gene sequence: CDR1 SGHTA, CDR2 FQGTGA. This CDR3 is 12 amino acids long. In DNA, the CDR3 is TGTGCCAGCAGCCCCAATACCTACGAGCAGTACTTC. Protein sequence: CASSPNTYEQYF.

The genes are TRBV11-2 and TRBJ2-2; D is perhaps TRBD1 or TRBD2 (5 bases each). Trimming removed 5 bases from V and 3 bases from J, with 10 bases in between. CDR1 and CDR2 from the germline V gene are SGHAT and FQNNGV. The CDR3 has 14 residues. CDR3 coding DNA: TGTGCCAGCAGCGTAGGGACCCACACCGGGGAGCTGTTTTTT. Translation gives CASSVGTHTGELFF.

This clone has more than one count but fewer than ten. The chain uses TRBV19 and TRBJ2-5; tentative D call: TRBD2 (5 bases). The germline V gene encodes CDR1 LNHDA and CDR2 SQIVND (reference sequence). Deletions cut 5 bases from V and 1 base from J, with 8 bases between. The CDR3 length is 13 residues. The CDR3 coding sequence is TGTGCCAGTAGTCGGACTTTCCAAGAGACCCAGTACTTC. Translation: CASSRTFQETQYF.

The chain is built from TRBV28 and TRBJ1-2; a possible D gene is TRBD1 (5 bases). Germline CDR1 is MDHEN and CDR2 is SYDVKM. V was clipped by 3 bases and J by 7 bases, with 12 bases between them. CDR3 length: 13 residues. The CDR3 sequence is CASSFLRGSGYTF. CDR3 in DNA: TGTGCCAGCAGTTTTTTGAGGGGTTCTGGCTACACCTTC.

The chain couples TRBV9 to TRBJ2-5, with 8 bases identical to TRBD1. The J call may be wrong; the DNA end is better matched by TRBJ2-7. The CDR3 runs 16 residues. The germline CDR1 and CDR2 sequences are SGDLS and YYNGEE. CDR3 DNA: TGTGCCAGCAGCGTAGGCCCCGGCAGGGGGCTCGACGAGCAGTACTTC. Its protein product is CASSVGPGRGLDEQYF.

This sequence joins TRBV10-3 and TRBJ2-7; no clear D gene. The CDR3 covers 12 residues. Germline assignment: CDR1 ENHRY and CDR2 SYGVKD. V was cut by 4 bases and J by 4 bases, with 8 bases left in between. CDR3 DNA: TGTGCCATCAGTGCGGAGTGGTACGAGCAGTACTTC. Amino acids: CAISAEWYEQYF.

The chain links TRBV18 to TRBJ2-7; D remains unclear. The CDR3 runs 13 residues. The germline CDR1 and CDR2 sequences are KGHSH and LQKENI. The V end was cut by 2 bases, the J end by 4 bases, with 9 bases between. The CDR3 is CASSPRQEYEQYF. The CDR3 DNA sequence: TGTGCCAGCTCACCAAGGCAGGAATACGAGCAGTACTTC.

As concerns this clone: The sample has other DNA sequences that encode this CDR3 too. The gene calls are TRBV11-2 and TRBJ2-5; 8 bases match TRBD1. This CDR3 comprises 14 residues. Germline assignment: CDR1 SGHAT and CDR2 FQNNGV. V shed 5 bases and J 4 bases; nucleotides not matched to a gene: 6. The CDR3 is CASSPRTGTETQYF. The CDR3 region has the DNA TGTGCCAGCAGCCCCAGGACAGGGACAGAGACCCAGTACTTC.

The CDR3 is CASTKRTGRTDTQYF. In DNA form, the CDR3 reads TGTGCCAGCACTAAGAGGACAGGGAGAACAGATACGCAGTATTTT. The V call is TRBV2, the J call TRBJ2-3; 8 positions agree with TRBD1. V shed 7 bases, J shed 3 bases, and the junction held 9 bases outside the gene matches. Germline CDR1 and CDR2: SNHLY and FYNNEI. The CDR3 totals 15 residues.

V is TRBV2 and J is TRBJ2-1; D is uncertain. This CDR3 contains 15 residues. V dropped 0 bases and J dropped 8 bases, with 14 bases sitting between them. The germline V gene has CDR1 SNHLY and CDR2 FYNNEI. This chain's CDR3 is CASSEALAVADEQFF. DNA for the CDR3: TGTGCCAGCAGTGAAGCGCTCGCTGTGGCAGATGAGCAGTTCTTC.

This clone was seen a single time. A much larger clone lies a single base off, so this may be a read error. This CDR3 is also generated by other DNA sequences in the sample. The chain recombines TRBV27 with TRBJ2-7, with D possibly matching TRBD1 (5 bases). The CDR3 consists of 14 residues. V dropped 3 bases and J dropped 2 bases, with 11 bases sitting between them. CDR1 MNHEY and CDR2 SMNVEV come from the germline V gene (reference sequence). DNA for the CDR3: TGTGCCAGCAGTTTTTCGCAGGGCCCCTACGAGCAGTACTTC. Amino acid sequence: CASSFSQGPYEQYF.

The CDR3 region has the DNA TGTGCCAGCAGTGAGGAGGTTTTACGGGTGGGCTACAATGAGCAGTTCTTC. Its protein product is CASSEEVLRVGYNEQFF. The chain carries TRBV2 and TRBJ2-1; a weak D match, TRBD2 (5 bases). Germline V gene data show CDR1 as SNHLY and CDR2 as FYNNEI. The V gene lost 3 bases and the J gene lost 3 bases, with 18 bases spanning the gap. CDR3 length: 17 amino acids.

The genes are TRBV7-3 and TRBJ2-1; D not certain. The CDR3 has 14 residues. Germline lookup yields CDR1 SGHTA and CDR2 FQGTGA. Trimming cost V 5 bases and J 6 bases, with 14 bases left between them. CDR3 DNA: TGTGCCAGCAGCGATCGGACCAAGCTCAATGAGCAGTTCTTC. It translates to CASSDRTKLNEQFF.

The rearrangement links TRBV23-1 to TRBJ2-5; 9 positions agree with TRBD2. The DNA matches TRBJ2-7 better at its end, which makes the J call doubtful. TRBV23-1 is known as an ORF, though its function is uncertain. The CDR3 runs 13 residues. CDR3 residues: CARGGRGCYEQYF. In DNA, the CDR3 is TGCGCCAGGGGCGGGAGGGGTTGTTACGAGCAGTACTTC.

This clone was seen a single time. The genes are TRBV7-3 and TRBJ2-5; D is undetermined. The ends were cut back, 5 bases at V and 5 bases at J, with 15 bases in the middle. CDR1 is SGHTA, CDR2 FQGTGA, per germline. This CDR3 comprises 14 residues. The CDR3: CASSPGSGTETQYF. DNA for the CDR3: TGTGCCAGCAGCCCGGGCTCGGGCACGGAGACCCAGTACTTC.